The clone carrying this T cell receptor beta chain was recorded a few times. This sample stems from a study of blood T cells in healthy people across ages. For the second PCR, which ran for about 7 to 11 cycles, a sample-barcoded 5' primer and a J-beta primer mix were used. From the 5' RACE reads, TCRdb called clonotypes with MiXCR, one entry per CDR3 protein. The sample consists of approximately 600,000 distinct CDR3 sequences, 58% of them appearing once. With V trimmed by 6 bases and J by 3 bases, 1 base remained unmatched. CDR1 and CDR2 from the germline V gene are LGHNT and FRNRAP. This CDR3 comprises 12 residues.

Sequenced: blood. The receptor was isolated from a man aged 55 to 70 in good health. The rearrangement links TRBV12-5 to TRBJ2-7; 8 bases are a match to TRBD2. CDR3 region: CASGAGDYEQYF. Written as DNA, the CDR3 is TGTGCTAGTGGAGCGGGGGACTACGAGCAGTACTTC.